These 31 T cell receptor beta chains were all obtained from the same sample, sequenced in a study of identical twins. From the 5' RACE reads, TCRdb called clonotypes with MiXCR, one entry per CDR3 protein. The profile shows hundreds of thousands of distinct CDR3 sequences, more than 6.5% of them singletons. These same records also appear under a second study, on yellow fever vaccine responses in identical twins.

Input material: memory (CD45RO+) T cells sorted from blood. The source of these receptors is a woman aged 18 to 35 in good health.

This clonotype was picked up a small number of times. The chain employs TRBV28 and TRBJ2-3; tentative D call: TRBD2 (6 bases). Germline V gene sequence: CDR1 MDHEN, CDR2 SYDVKM. The CDR3 is made up of 12 amino acids. V was trimmed by 7 bases and J by 9 bases, leaving 14 bases between them. CDR3 in amino acids: CASIAPGETQYF. CDR3 DNA sequence: TGTGCCAGCATCGCACCGGGGGAGACGCAGTATTTT.

This clonotype was counted many times. The chain employs TRBV11-3 and TRBJ2-1, with 9 bases identical to TRBD2. Trimming removed 5 bases from V and 6 bases from J; junction bases left unmatched: 11. The germline CDR1 and CDR2 sequences are SGHNT and YENEEA. The CDR3 loop spans 16 amino acids. The CDR3 sequence: CASSPDSGLAGNEQFF. The CDR3 nucleotides are TGTGCCAGCAGCCCAGACTCGGGACTAGCAGGCAATGAGCAGTTCTTC.

The chain recombines TRBV4-3 with TRBJ2-3; 7 bases fit TRBD2. The germline gives CDR1 LGHNA, CDR2 YSLEER. CDR3 length: 15 amino acids. J gave up 5 bases and V 4 bases, and 9 bases lay outside the gene matches. The CDR3 loop is CASSPASGLRDTQYF. Written as DNA, the CDR3 is TGCGCCAGCAGCCCGGCTAGCGGACTGAGAGATACGCAGTATTTT.

The V call is TRBV11-2, the J call TRBJ1-1, with D uncertain. This CDR3 is built from 15 residues. V dropped 2 bases and J dropped 2 bases, with 12 bases sitting between them. Germline CDR1 and CDR2: SGHAT and FQNNGV. The CDR3: CASSLQLNANTEAFF. The CDR3, as DNA: TGTGCCAGCAGCTTACAGTTGAATGCTAACACTGAAGCTTTCTTT.

J is TRBJ1-1 and V is TRBV14, with D possibly being TRBD1 (6 bases). Trimming shortened V by 2 bases and J by 5 bases, and 12 bases separated the two germline ends. This CDR3 spans 14 amino acids. Looked up from germline, CDR1 is SGHDN and CDR2 is FVKESK. The CDR3 DNA reads TGTGCCAGCAGCCAATACAGGGTAGGGACTGAAGCTTTCTTT. This translates into CASSQYRVGTEAFF.

This clonotype was seen only a few times. The CDR3 spells CSVEDKERAQHF. CDR3 in DNA: TGCAGCGTTGAAGATAAGGAGCGGGCCCAGCATTTT. The genes are TRBV29-1 and TRBJ1-5; D unclear. V was cut by 0 bases and J by 11 bases, with 11 bases left in between. The CDR3 spans 12 residues. Germline CDR1 reads SQVTM; CDR2 reads ANQGSEA. The full variable domain, in which reference TRBV29-1 and TRBJ1-5 provide the parts outside the CDR3, is SAVISQKPSRDICQRGTSLTIQCQVDSQVTMMFWYRQQPGQSLTLIATANQGSEATYESGFVIDKFPISRPNLTFSTLTVSNMSPEDSSIYLCSVEDKERAQHFGDGTRLSIL.

This clonotype has at least ten counts. This chain connects TRBV4-3 to TRBJ2-1; TRBD2 aligns across 8 bases. This CDR3 comprises 16 residues. Germline V lookup: CDR1 LGHNA, CDR2 YSLEER. After removal of 3 bases from V and 4 bases from J, the junction contained 8 bases not matched to a gene. The CDR3 DNA reads as TGCGCCAGCAGCCAGATAAGCGGGAGAAGTTACAATGAGCAGTTCTTC. It codes for CASSQISGRSYNEQFF.

Only a few counts were recorded for this clonotype. The chain combines TRBV19 with TRBJ2-3; D may correspond to TRBD1 or TRBD2 (5 bases each). Trimming left V 10 bases short and J 2 bases short, with 19 bases between. CDR1 is LNHDA, CDR2 SQIVND, per germline (reference sequence). This CDR3 region has 15 residues. The DNA of the CDR3 is TGTGCCACCCGCGGCAGGGAGAGGGCCACAGATACGCAGTATTTT. This codes for CATRGRERATDTQYF.

CDR3 nucleotides: TGCGCCAGAATACAACGCTCGTCAGATACGCAGTATTTT. It translates to CARIQRSSDTQYF. The V call is TRBV23-1, the J call TRBJ2-3, with D unresolved. TRBV23-1 is an ORF; its function is uncertain. With 9 bases removed from V and 4 bases from J, the gap between germline ends came to 14 bases. The CDR3 is made up of 13 amino acids.

This clonotype was seen a handful of times. The chain uses TRBV6-4 and TRBJ2-1; 10 bases are a match to TRBD2. The junction had 8 bases not matched to a gene; V was cut back by 3 bases and J by 9 bases. CDR1 and CDR2 (germline): MRHNA, SNTAGT. The CDR3 has 15 residues. Written as DNA, the CDR3 is TGTGCCAGCAGTGAGATAGCGGGAGGTCGGTCTGAGCAGTTCTTC. It codes for CASSEIAGGRSEQFF.

This clonotype has a count of ten or more. V is TRBV6-2 or TRBV6-3 and J is TRBJ1-1; D is uncertain. Trimming pared 0 bases from V and 5 bases from J, leaving 13 bases between. Germline assignment: CDR1 MNHEY and CDR2 SVGEGT. This CDR3 has 15 residues. The CDR3 coding sequence is TGTGCCAGCAGTTACTCGCGGACCCTCCCAACTGAAGCTTTCTTT. It yields the protein CASSYSRTLPTEAFF.

This clonotype was observed many times. The chain joins TRBV12-3 or TRBV12-4 to TRBJ2-7, with 7 bases that match TRBD2. The V segment lost 5 bases and the J segment 3 bases; nucleotides outside the gene matches: 10. The CDR3 contains 15 residues. The DNA for the CDR3 is TGTGCCAGCAGTCCCCAGGCGGGAGCGCTCTACGAGCAGTACTTC. It translates to CASSPQAGALYEQYF.

The table lists this clonotype with a few counts. The chain combines TRBV5-1 with TRBJ2-5; D is tentatively TRBD1 or TRBD2 (6 bases each). CDR1 SGHRS and CDR2 YFSETQ come from the germline V gene. V lost 4 bases to trimming and J lost 3 bases, with 16 bases between them. The CDR3 is 15 residues long. The CDR3 loop reads CASSQGSGAEETQYF. The CDR3 nucleotides read TGCGCCAGCAGCCAAGGCTCGGGGGCCGAAGAGACCCAGTACTTC.

This clonotype has a handful of counts. The chain uses TRBV5-1 and TRBJ2-2, with TRBD2 identical over 13 bases. V shed 5 bases and J 1 base; nucleotides not matched to a gene: 5. The CDR3 runs 17 residues. Germline assignment: CDR1 SGHRS and CDR2 YFSETQ. CDR3 sequence: CASRTTSGRMNTGELFF. The CDR3 nucleotides are TGCGCCAGCAGGACGACTAGCGGGAGGATGAACACCGGGGAGCTGTTTTTT.

This clonotype turned up a few times. The gene calls are TRBV12-3 or TRBV12-4 and TRBJ1-5, with D possibly TRBD1 on 6 matching bases. This CDR3 contains 13 residues. Deletions cut 7 bases from V and 6 bases from J, with 13 bases between. CDR3 loop: CASKGGSAQPQHF. For the CDR3, the DNA is TGTGCCAGCAAGGGGGGATCAGCTCAGCCCCAGCATTTT.

This clonotype was seen a few times. V gene TRBV30 combines with J gene TRBJ2-6; D could derive from TRBD1 or TRBD2 (5 bases each). This CDR3 has 11 residues. Germline loops: CDR1 GTSNPN, CDR2 SVGIG (reference sequence). V was shortened by 6 bases and J by 10 bases, with 10 bases between the two germline ends. CDR3 DNA sequence: TGTGCCTGCCTGAGGGGTAACGTCCTGACTTTC. This encodes CACLRGNVLTF. Supplemented by reference TRBV30 and TRBJ2-6, the full variable domain reads SQTIHQWPATLVQPVGSPLSLECTVEGTSNPNLYWYRQAAGRGLQLLFYSVGIGQISSEVPQNLSASRPQDRQFILSSKKLLLSDSGFYLCACLRGNVLTFGAGSRLTVL.

This clonotype was observed many times. The chain uses TRBV29-1 and TRBJ2-1, with D tentatively TRBD1 (5 bases). Between the trimmed V and J ends, which lost 3 bases and 6 bases, there was a span of 15 bases. This CDR3 spans 14 amino acids. Germline values: CDR1 SQVTM, CDR2 ANQGSEA. The CDR3 reads CSVDWQGFANEQFF. The CDR3 DNA reads TGCAGCGTTGATTGGCAGGGTTTTGCCAATGAGCAGTTCTTC.

Only a few counts were recorded for this clonotype. V is TRBV11-2 and J is TRBJ2-5; the match to TRBD2 covers 10 bases. This CDR3 spans 15 amino acids. Trimming took 6 bases from V and 5 from J; bases not matched to a gene: 9. Germline V gene data show CDR1 as SGHAT and CDR2 as FQNNGV. This CDR3 reads CASRPAGGPLETQYF. CDR3 DNA sequence: TGTGCCAGCAGGCCAGCGGGAGGGCCTTTGGAGACCCAGTACTTC.

The gene calls are TRBV10-2 and TRBJ2-1; a possible D gene is TRBD1 (6 bases). The V end lost 6 bases, the J end lost 7 bases, and 13 bases lay between the germline ends. Germline V gene lookup returns CDR1 WSHSY and CDR2 SAAADI. The CDR3 is made up of 13 amino acids. The CDR3 region has the DNA TGCGCCAGCAGGACAGGAAATCGGAATGAGCAGTTCTTC. It translates to CASRTGNRNEQFF.

This clonotype was detected a few times. This chain uses TRBV5-1 with TRBJ2-2; the D is unclear. Germline-derived CDR1 and CDR2 are SGHRS and YFSETQ. The ends were cut back, 2 bases at V and 8 bases at J, with 7 bases in the middle. The CDR3 extends over 12 amino acids. The chain's CDR3 is CASSFGIGELFF. DNA of the CDR3: TGCGCCAGCAGCTTTGGAATTGGGGAGCTGTTTTTT.

The J gene is TRBJ1-1, the V gene TRBV28; D is ambiguous. The ends were cut back, 6 bases at V and 4 bases at J, with 21 bases in the middle. The germline V gene encodes CDR1 MDHEN and CDR2 SYDVKM. This CDR3 region has 16 residues. CDR3 in amino acids: CASSSIPGVRGTEAFF. CDR3 sequence (DNA): TGTGCCAGCAGCTCTATCCCAGGAGTACGCGGCACTGAAGCTTTCTTT.

This clonotype has a handful of counts. The rearrangement uses TRBV12-3 or TRBV12-4 and TRBJ1-2; D not resolved. The CDR3 covers 14 residues. V lost 1 base and J lost 2, with 8 bases in between. CDR3 sequence reads: CASSLGLGNYGYTF. Here the CDR3 DNA reads TGTGCCAGCAGTTTAGGCCTCGGAAACTATGGCTACACCTTC.

This clonotype was observed a handful of times. The chain recombines TRBV4-1 with TRBJ1-6, with D perhaps TRBD1 (5 bases). The CDR3 contains 16 residues. Per germline, CDR1 MGHRA and CDR2 YSYEKL. The V end lost 1 base, the J end lost 8 bases, and 15 bases lay between the germline ends. The CDR3 loop is CASSQVGGQGHSPLHF. The CDR3 nucleotides read TGCGCCAGCAGCCAAGTCGGAGGACAAGGACATTCACCCCTCCACTTT.

This clonotype was counted a few times. The CDR3: CATSDPRAGGPVGSYNEQFF. CDR3 nucleotides: TGTGCCACCAGTGACCCTAGAGCGGGAGGGCCGGTTGGGTCCTACAATGAGCAGTTCTTC. The rearrangement joins TRBV24-1 to TRBJ2-1, with 10 bases identical to TRBD2. This CDR3 contains 20 residues. J lost 1 base, V lost 4 bases, and 15 bases had no gene match. Germline V CDR1 and CDR2: KGHDR, SFDVKD.

This clonotype has only a few counts. This chain joins TRBV27 and TRBJ2-1; D is undetermined. Trimming took 7 bases from V and 0 from J, leaving 7 bases between them. This CDR3 comprises 13 residues. Germline CDR1 MNHEY, CDR2 SMNVEV (reference sequence). CDR3 DNA sequence: TGTGCCAGCACCCGGCCCTCCTACAATGAGCAGTTCTTC. The encoded protein is CASTRPSYNEQFF.

There are many counts of this clonotype. The V gene is TRBV6-2 or TRBV6-3, the J gene TRBJ2-6, with D possibly TRBD2 on 6 matching bases. This CDR3 spans 15 amino acids. Looked up from germline, CDR1 is MNHEY and CDR2 is SVGEGT. The V and J ends lost 4 bases and 0 bases respectively, with 7 bases between them. CDR3 in amino acids: CASSFSGSGANVLTF. DNA for the CDR3: TGTGCCAGCAGTTTTAGCGGCTCTGGGGCCAACGTCCTGACTTTC.

This clonotype was seen more than once but under ten times. The V and J genes are TRBV11-2 and TRBJ2-1; TRBD2 agrees at 7 bases. The CDR3 consists of 16 residues. The germline CDR1 and CDR2 sequences are SGHAT and FQNNGV. V was clipped by 7 bases and J by 6 bases; unmatched bases: 15. CDR3 in amino acids: CASTKGGTKPGNEQFF. The CDR3 coding sequence is TGTGCCAGCACCAAAGGCGGGACTAAGCCGGGCAATGAGCAGTTCTTC.

This clonotype appeared many times. The chain employs TRBV4-2 and TRBJ2-1; 7 positions match TRBD2. Trimming cost V 0 bases and J 7 bases; bases outside gene matches: 9. Germline values: CDR1 LGHNA, CDR2 YNFKEQ. The CDR3 loop spans 16 amino acids. The CDR3 is CASSQEGSGVFNEQFF. CDR3 bases: TGTGCCAGCAGCCAAGAGGGCAGCGGGGTGTTTAATGAGCAGTTCTTC.

This chain links TRBV5-1 with TRBJ2-7; D not certain. The germline V gene has CDR1 SGHRS and CDR2 YFSETQ. Trimming pared 5 bases from V and 0 bases from J, leaving 12 bases between. This CDR3 is 14 amino acids long. The CDR3 DNA is TGCGCCAGCAGTCCCCCGAAGAGCTCCTACGAGCAGTACTTC. Protein sequence: CASSPPKSSYEQYF.

This clonotype was recorded a few times. The genes are TRBV9 and TRBJ2-7, with 12 bases identical to TRBD1. The germline V gene has CDR1 SGDLS and CDR2 YYNGEE. CDR3 size: 15 residues. J lost 7 bases, V lost 0 bases, and 5 bases had no gene match. CDR3 sequence reads: CASSVGDRGREEQYF. CDR3 bases: TGTGCCAGCAGCGTAGGGGACAGGGGGCGAGAGGAGCAGTACTTC.

The sample holds a few counts of this clonotype. The V call is TRBV6-2 or TRBV6-3, the J call TRBJ1-2, with a weak D call TRBD1 (5 bases). The CDR3 consists of 15 residues. V lost 6 bases to trimming and J lost 2 bases, with 16 bases between them. The germline V gene encodes CDR1 MNHEY and CDR2 SVGEGT. CDR3 nucleotide sequence: TGTGCCAGCAGGCAGTCCGGGACGGGGAACTATGGCTACACCTTC. It is translated as CASRQSGTGNYGYTF.